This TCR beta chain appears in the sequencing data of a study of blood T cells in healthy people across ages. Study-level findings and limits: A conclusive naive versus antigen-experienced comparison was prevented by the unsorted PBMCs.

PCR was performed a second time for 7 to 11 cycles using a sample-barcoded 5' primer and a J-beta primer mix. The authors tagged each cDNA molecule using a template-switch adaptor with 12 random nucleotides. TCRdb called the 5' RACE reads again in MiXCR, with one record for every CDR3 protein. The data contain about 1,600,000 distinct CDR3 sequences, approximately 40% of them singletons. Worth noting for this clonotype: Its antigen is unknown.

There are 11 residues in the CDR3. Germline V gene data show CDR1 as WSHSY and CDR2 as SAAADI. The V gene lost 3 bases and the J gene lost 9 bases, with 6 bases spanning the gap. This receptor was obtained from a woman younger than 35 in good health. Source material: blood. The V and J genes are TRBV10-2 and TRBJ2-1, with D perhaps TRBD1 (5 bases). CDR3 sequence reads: CASSEDSEQFF. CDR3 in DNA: TGCGCCAGCAGTGAAGACAGTGAGCAGTTCTTC.